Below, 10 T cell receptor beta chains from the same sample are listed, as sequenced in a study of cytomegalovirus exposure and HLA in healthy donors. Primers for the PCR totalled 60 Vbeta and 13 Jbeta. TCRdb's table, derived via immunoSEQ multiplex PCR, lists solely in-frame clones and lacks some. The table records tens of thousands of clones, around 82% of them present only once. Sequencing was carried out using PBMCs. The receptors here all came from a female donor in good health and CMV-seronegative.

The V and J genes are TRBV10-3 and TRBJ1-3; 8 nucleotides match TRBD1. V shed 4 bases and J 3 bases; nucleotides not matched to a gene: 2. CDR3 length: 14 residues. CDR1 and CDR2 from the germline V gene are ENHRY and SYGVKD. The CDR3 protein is CAISATGDGNTIYF. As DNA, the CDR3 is TGTGCCATCAGTGCGACAGGGGATGGAAACACCATATATTTT.

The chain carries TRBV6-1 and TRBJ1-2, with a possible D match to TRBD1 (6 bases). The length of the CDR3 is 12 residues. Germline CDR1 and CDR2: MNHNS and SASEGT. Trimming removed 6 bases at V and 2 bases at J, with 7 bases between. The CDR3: CASRGHNYGYTF. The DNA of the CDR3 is TGTGCCAGCAGGGGACACAACTATGGCTACACCTTC.

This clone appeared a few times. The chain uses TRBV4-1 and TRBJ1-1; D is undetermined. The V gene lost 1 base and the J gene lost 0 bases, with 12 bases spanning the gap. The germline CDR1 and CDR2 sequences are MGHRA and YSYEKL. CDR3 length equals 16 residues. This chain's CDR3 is CASSQGRGKLNTEAFF. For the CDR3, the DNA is TGCGCCAGCAGCCAAGGTAGAGGGAAGCTGAACACTGAAGCTTTCTTT.

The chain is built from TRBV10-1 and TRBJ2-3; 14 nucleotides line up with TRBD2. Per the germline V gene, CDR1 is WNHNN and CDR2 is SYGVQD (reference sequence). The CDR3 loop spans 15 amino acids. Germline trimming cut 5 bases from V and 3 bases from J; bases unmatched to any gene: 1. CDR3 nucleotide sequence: TGCGCCAGCAGTAGACTAGCGGGGGGGACAGATACGCAGTATTTT. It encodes CASSRLAGGTDTQYF.

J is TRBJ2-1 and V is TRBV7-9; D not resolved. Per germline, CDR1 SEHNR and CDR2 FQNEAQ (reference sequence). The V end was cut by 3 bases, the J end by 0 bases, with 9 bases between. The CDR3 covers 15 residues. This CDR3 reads CASSFHSSSYNEQFF. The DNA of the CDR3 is TGTGCCAGCAGCTTCCATTCGAGCTCCTACAATGAGCAGTTCTTC.

In DNA form, the CDR3 reads TGTGCCAGCTCACCACCGGGACTAGCGGGGGGCACAGATACGCAGTATTTT. It yields the protein CASSPPGLAGGTDTQYF. The rearrangement joins TRBV18 to TRBJ2-3; 14 positions match TRBD2. V shed 0 bases and J 1 base; nucleotides not matched to a gene: 0. This CDR3 region has 17 residues. Germline assignment: CDR1 KGHSH and CDR2 LQKENI.

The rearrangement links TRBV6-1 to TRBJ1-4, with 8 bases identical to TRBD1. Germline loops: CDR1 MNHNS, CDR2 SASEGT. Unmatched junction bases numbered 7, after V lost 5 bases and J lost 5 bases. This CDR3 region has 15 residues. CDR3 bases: TGTGCCAGCAGTAAAAGGACAGGGAGAAATGAAAAACTGTTTTTT. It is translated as CASSKRTGRNEKLFF.

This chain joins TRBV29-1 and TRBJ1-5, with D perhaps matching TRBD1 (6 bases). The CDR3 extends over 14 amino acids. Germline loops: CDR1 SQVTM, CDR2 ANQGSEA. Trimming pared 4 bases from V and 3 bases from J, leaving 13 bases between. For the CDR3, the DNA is TGCAGCGTTGCCTCGGGGGGCCTCAATCAGCCCCAGCATTTT. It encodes CSVASGGLNQPQHF.

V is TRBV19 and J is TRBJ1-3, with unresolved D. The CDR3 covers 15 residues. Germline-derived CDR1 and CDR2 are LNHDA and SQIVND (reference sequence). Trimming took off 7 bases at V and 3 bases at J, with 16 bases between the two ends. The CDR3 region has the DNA TGTGCCAGTACCCTTAAACGCGGTAGTGGAAACACCATATATTTT. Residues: CASTLKRGSGNTIYF.

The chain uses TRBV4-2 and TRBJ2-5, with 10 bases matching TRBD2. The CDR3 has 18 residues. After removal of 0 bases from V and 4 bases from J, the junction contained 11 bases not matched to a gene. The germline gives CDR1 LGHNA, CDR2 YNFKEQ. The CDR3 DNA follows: TGTGCCAGCAGCCAAGAAACCAGCGGGGGGGCCGTTGGAGAGACCCAGTACTTC. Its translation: CASSQETSGGAVGETQYF.